The 28 T cell receptor beta chains presented below share a single source sample, sequenced in a study of CD8 T cells in Susac syndrome. Reverse transcription of about 0.45 to 1 ug RNA was performed with random hexamers. TCRdb re-called the immunoSEQ multiplex PCR reads through MiXCR, storing one row per CDR3 protein. The sample has about 240,000 distinct CDR3 sequences, 90% to 97% seen once. The sequencing input was CD4+ T cells from PBMCs. The receptors stem from a human donor with Susac syndrome.

This clonotype was recorded only once. The chain carries TRBV12-3 or TRBV12-4 and TRBJ2-2, with D perhaps TRBD1 or TRBD2 (7 bases each). V was shortened by 6 bases and J by 7 bases, with 18 bases between the two germline ends. The CDR3 has 15 residues. The CDR3 is CASRSHRGGHGELFF. CDR3 nucleotides: TGTGCCAGCAGGTCTCACAGGGGAGGGCACGGGGAGCTGTTTTTT.

The chain uses TRBV18 and TRBJ2-5; D not certain. Germline assignment: CDR1 KGHSH and CDR2 LQKENI. V dropped 6 bases and J dropped 2 bases, with 10 bases sitting between them. CDR3 length equals 13 residues. CDR3 protein: CASSSPPQETQYF. Written as DNA, the CDR3 is TGTGCCAGCTCTTCCCCCCCTCAAGAGACCCAGTACTTC.

This clonotype was detected only once. V usage is TRBV5-6 and J usage is TRBJ2-1, with a tentative D call TRBD1 (5 bases). V dropped 4 bases and J dropped 9 bases, with 26 bases sitting between them. Germline V CDR1 and CDR2: SGHDT, YYEEEE. The CDR3 is made up of 17 amino acids. The CDR3 region has the DNA TGTGCCAGCAGCCTGGCCGGTGGGGCCTACAATTTGGTTGAGCAGTTCTTC. Protein: CASSLAGGAYNLVEQFF.

This chain connects TRBV30 to TRBJ2-7; 7 nucleotides match TRBD2. The CDR3 has 14 residues. V was clipped by 4 bases and J by 7 bases; unmatched bases: 13. Germline V gene sequence: CDR1 GTSNPN, CDR2 SVGIG (reference sequence). This CDR3 is CAWNLAGESGEQYF. The CDR3 DNA follows: TGTGCCTGGAATTTGGCGGGAGAATCGGGAGAGCAGTACTTC.

Note on this clonotype: A read error may account for a junction end that differs from germline. This chain links TRBV5-1 with TRBJ1-2, with 7 bases identical to TRBD1. Germline V lookup: CDR1 SGHRS, CDR2 YFSETQ. The CDR3 is 14 residues long. The CDR3 sequence is CASSLGAGQAGADF. The CDR3 coding sequence is TGCGCCAGCAGCTTGGGAGCCGGACAGGCCGGCGCTGACTTC.

The genes are TRBV7-8 and TRBJ1-2, with a weak D call TRBD1 (6 bases). V dropped 1 base and J dropped 4 bases, with 13 bases sitting between them. The CDR3 has 15 residues. Looked up from germline, CDR1 is SGHVS and CDR2 is FQNEAQ. The CDR3 sequence is CASSLEDQGPYGYTF. In DNA, the CDR3 is TGTGCCAGCAGCTTAGAAGATCAGGGGCCCTATGGCTACACCTTC.

The chain couples TRBV30 to TRBJ2-7; TRBD2 might be the D (5 bases). CDR3 length: 12 amino acids. From germline, CDR1 is GTSNPN and CDR2 SVGIG (reference sequence). V lost 0 bases to trimming and J lost 7 bases, with 10 bases between them. CDR3: CAWSVEGREQYF. CDR3 nucleotides: TGTGCCTGGAGTGTTGAAGGGAGAGAGCAGTACTTC.

This chain joins TRBV6-5 and TRBJ2-7; TRBD1 might be the D (8 bases). Germline assignment: CDR1 MNHEY and CDR2 SVGAGI. The ends were cut back, 4 bases at V and 7 bases at J, with 20 bases in the middle. The CDR3 length is 15 residues. CDR3 nucleotide sequence: TGTGCCAGCAGTTTTAACAGGGGGAGGGCTTGGGAGCAGTACTTC. Amino acids: CASSFNRGRAWEQYF.

The chain couples TRBV27 to TRBJ1-2; D not certain. V shed 4 bases and J shed 4 bases, with 10 bases lying between them. CDR3 size: 13 residues. Germline values: CDR1 MNHEY, CDR2 SMNVEV (reference sequence). The CDR3 bases are TGTGCCAGCAGTTACCGGGCCTTCTATGGCTACACCTTC. Translating gives CASSYRAFYGYTF.

The chain combines TRBV27 with TRBJ2-1; TRBD2 agrees at 13 bases. Per the germline V gene, CDR1 is MNHEY and CDR2 is SMNVEV (reference sequence). The length of the CDR3 is 19 residues. The V and J ends lost 3 bases and 7 bases, in that order; junction bases with no gene match: 15. CDR3 region: CASSLGMGLAGKGGNEQFF. The CDR3, as DNA: TGTGCCAGCAGTTTGGGTATGGGACTAGCGGGAAAGGGAGGAAATGAGCAGTTCTTC.

The chain combines TRBV29-1 with TRBJ2-1; 9 bases line up with TRBD2. This CDR3 spans 16 amino acids. In germline, CDR1 is SQVTM, CDR2 ANQGSEA. V shed 4 bases and J 7 bases; nucleotides not matched to a gene: 14. CDR3 protein: CSVVQFQAGGWNEQFF. CDR3 coding DNA: TGCAGCGTTGTCCAATTCCAGGCGGGAGGGTGGAATGAGCAGTTCTTC.

V and J are TRBV29-1 and TRBJ2-7; D is unresolved. Germline assignment: CDR1 SQVTM and CDR2 ANQGSEA. This CDR3 has 15 amino acids. V was trimmed by 6 bases and J by 0 bases, leaving 18 bases between them. The CDR3 nucleotides are TGCAGCGTGCTCGAAGGCCCCCAGAGCTCCTACGAGCAGTACTTC. As protein: CSVLEGPQSSYEQYF.

The chain is built from TRBV7-8 and TRBJ2-1; 7 bases are a match to TRBD1. The ends lost 4 bases at V and 6 bases at J; junction bases unmatched: 12. This CDR3 region has 16 residues. Germline assignment: CDR1 SGHVS and CDR2 FQNEAQ. The CDR3 nucleotides are TGTGCCAGCAGCTCCCTTGGACAGGCGATGGGCAATGAGCAGTTCTTC. It yields the protein CASSSLGQAMGNEQFF.

This rearrangement joins TRBV29-1 to TRBJ2-1; D remains unclear. This CDR3 has 10 residues. Trimming left V 6 bases short and J 8 bases short, with 8 bases between. The germline gives CDR1 SQVTM, CDR2 ANQGSEA. The CDR3 protein is CSVSRYEQFF. The CDR3 DNA reads TGCAGCGTATCAAGGTATGAGCAGTTCTTC.

This rearrangement joins TRBV27 to TRBJ1-3; the D is unclear. Germline CDR1 MNHEY, CDR2 SMNVEV (reference sequence). The CDR3 spans 16 residues. V lost 0 bases and J lost 0, with 9 bases in between. DNA for the CDR3: TGTGCCAGCAGTTTATCGGGTGCTTTCTCTGGAAACACCATATATTTT. It codes for CASSLSGAFSGNTIYF.

V is TRBV12-3 or TRBV12-4 and J is TRBJ1-2, with no clear D. The CDR3 covers 15 residues. Trimming stripped 5 bases from V and 6 bases from J, with 19 bases between. CDR3 nucleotide sequence: TGTGCCAGCAGTCCCCCCCTGTTTGTAGGGAATGGCTACACCTTC. Protein sequence: CASSPPLFVGNGYTF.

This chain links TRBV9 with TRBJ1-3, with 9 nucleotides matching TRBD1. The CDR3 has 16 amino acids. Germline V CDR1 and CDR2: SGDLS, YYNGEE. Unmatched junction bases numbered 5, after V lost 4 bases and J lost 0 bases. CDR3 residues: CASSLTQGASGNTIYF. CDR3 nucleotides: TGTGCCAGCAGCTTGACACAGGGGGCCTCTGGAAACACCATATATTTT.

J is TRBJ1-5 and V is TRBV11-2; TRBD1 might be the D (5 bases). The germline CDR1 and CDR2 sequences are SGHAT and FQNNGV. V was trimmed by 4 bases and J by 4 bases, leaving 20 bases between them. This CDR3 contains 17 residues. CDR3 sequence: CASSSRGTEAGNQPQHF. The CDR3 DNA reads TGTGCCAGCAGCTCCCGGGGCACCGAGGCAGGGAATCAGCCCCAGCATTTT.

This chain connects TRBV4-1 to TRBJ1-1; the D gene is possibly TRBD1 (6 bases). V was trimmed by 1 base and J by 3 bases, leaving 15 bases between them. The CDR3 totals 16 residues. Germline CDR1 is MGHRA and CDR2 is YSYEKL. The CDR3 nucleotides are TGCGCCAGCAGCCAAGCGGAGGGACATCTGTACACTGAAGCTTTCTTT. It encodes CASSQAEGHLYTEAFF.

The chain couples TRBV12-3 or TRBV12-4 to TRBJ2-7; 9 bases fit TRBD2. The CDR3 contains 14 residues. The trim removed 5 bases at V and 8 bases at J, leaving 10 bases unmatched. CDR3 residues: CASSNSGSETKQYF. In DNA form, the CDR3 reads TGTGCCAGCAGTAATAGCGGGAGTGAAACGAAGCAGTACTTC.

V usage is TRBV20-1 and J usage is TRBJ1-1; a possible D gene is TRBD1 (6 bases). The CDR3 length is 15 residues. CDR1 DFQATT and CDR2 SNEGSKA come from the germline V gene (reference sequence). Trimming removed 6 bases from V and 0 bases from J, with 17 bases in between. CDR3 in amino acids: CSAAKDSPLNTEAFF. CDR3 sequence (DNA): TGCAGTGCGGCTAAGGACAGTCCATTGAACACTGAAGCTTTCTTT.

The V call is TRBV4-1, the J call TRBJ1-2; 8 nucleotides match TRBD1. The length of the CDR3 is 17 residues. The germline gives CDR1 MGHRA, CDR2 YSYEKL. The J segment lost 6 bases and the V segment lost 4 bases, leaving 16 bases of the junction unmatched. The CDR3 reads CASSRAPQGAQQDGYTF. In DNA, the CDR3 is TGCGCCAGCAGCCGGGCTCCGCAGGGGGCGCAGCAGGATGGCTACACCTTC.

The chain is built from TRBV29-1 and TRBJ2-2, with D hard to call. The CDR3 length is 12 residues. Germline V gene data show CDR1 as SQVTM and CDR2 as ANQGSEA. V was trimmed by 7 bases and J by 5 bases, leaving 11 bases between them. The CDR3 nucleotides read TGCAGCGCATGGGTTGGGACCGGGGAGCTGTTTTTT. Protein sequence: CSAWVGTGELFF.

V is TRBV7-9 and J is TRBJ2-7; D call uncertain. Trimming shortened V by 6 bases and J by 1 base, and 13 bases separated the two germline ends. The CDR3 covers 14 residues. CDR1 is SEHNR and CDR2 is FQNEAQ in the germline V gene (reference sequence). The CDR3 DNA reads as TGTGCCAGCAGGTCCACGCCAACATCCTACGAGCAGTACTTC. Translating gives CASRSTPTSYEQYF.

V usage is TRBV4-1 and J usage is TRBJ2-5; 9 bases agree with TRBD2. The V gene end was trimmed by 1 base and the J gene end by 4 bases; junction bases not matched to a gene: 13. The CDR3 contains 18 residues. CDR1 is MGHRA and CDR2 is YSYEKL in the germline V gene. The CDR3 DNA reads TGCGCCAGCAGCCAAGCTTTGATTAGCGGGAGAGGGCGAGAGACCCAGTACTTC. This translates into CASSQALISGRGRETQYF.

The rearrangement links TRBV29-1 to TRBJ1-2; weak D call: TRBD1 (5 bases). The CDR3 contains 13 residues. Trimming left V 5 bases short and J 3 bases short, with 13 bases between. Per germline, CDR1 SQVTM and CDR2 ANQGSEA. CDR3 bases: TGCAGCGTTAGCCCAGGGCGAGACTATGGCTACACCTTC. Translating it yields CSVSPGRDYGYTF.

This chain connects TRBV10-3 to TRBJ2-5, with TRBD1 identical over 12 bases. The V gene's germline CDR1 is ENHRY and CDR2 SYGVKD. Trimming took 8 bases from V and 5 from J; bases not matched to a gene: 3. The CDR3 has 13 residues. For the CDR3, the DNA is TGTGCCATCTGGGACAGGGGGCAGGAGACCCAGTACTTC. It encodes CAIWDRGQETQYF.

J is TRBJ2-3 and V is TRBV9; TRBD2 is a possible D gene (5 bases). There are 17 residues in the CDR3. The germline gives CDR1 SGDLS, CDR2 YYNGEE. V was pared by 0 bases and J by 2 bases, with 16 bases between. The CDR3, as DNA: TGTGCCAGCAGCGTAGGGCCCCTTCGGGGAAACACAGATACGCAGTATTTT. The encoded protein is CASSVGPLRGNTDTQYF.